A selection of T cell receptor beta chains follows, all from one sample in a study of spatial heterogeneity in lung cancer. Each CDR3 protein is one row after TCRdb ran MiXCR on the 5' RACE reads. The data show tens of thousands of distinct CDR3 sequences, less than 15% seen once. The sample consisted of PBMCs, taken at surgery. The origin of the receptors is a male donor with early-stage non-small cell lung cancer. Both conserved end residues are trimmed from each CDR3. D genes are given only for firm matches.

CDR3 protein: ASSLTRVGSGANVLT; V gene: TRBV7-3; J gene: TRBJ2-6; D gene: NA
CDR3 protein: ASSRGRREAF; V gene: TRBV12-3/TRBV12-4; J gene: TRBJ1-1; D gene: NA
CDR3 protein: ASSSKTGSGANVLT; V gene: TRBV7-2; J gene: TRBJ2-6; D gene: NA
CDR3 protein: SAGSGSEQF; V gene: TRBV20-1; J gene: TRBJ2-1; D gene: NA
CDR3 protein: ASLSAGGRQETQY; V gene: TRBV2; J gene: TRBJ2-5; D gene: TRBD2
CDR3 protein: ASSSTGEQY; V gene: TRBV7-9; J gene: TRBJ2-7; D gene: NA
CDR3 protein: ASSSAINTEAF; V gene: TRBV5-1; J gene: TRBJ1-1; D gene: NA
CDR3 protein: ASSQHQGGKGYT; V gene: TRBV3-1; J gene: TRBJ1-2; D gene: NA
CDR3 protein: ASRWTGKETQY; V gene: TRBV6-1; J gene: TRBJ2-5; D gene: TRBD1
CDR3 protein: ATGAGTSGRSDTQY; V gene: TRBV10-3; J gene: TRBJ2-3; D gene: TRBD2
CDR3 protein: ASSSGLYYGYT; V gene: TRBV18; J gene: TRBJ1-2; D gene: NA
CDR3 protein: AIGQGEAGANVLT; V gene: TRBV10-3; J gene: TRBJ2-6; D gene: TRBD1
CDR3 protein: ASSPVGGRGEQY; V gene: TRBV12-3/TRBV12-4; J gene: TRBJ2-7; D gene: NA
CDR3 protein: ATLRSGVNNEQF; V gene: TRBV6-5; J gene: TRBJ2-1; D gene: TRBD2
CDR3 protein: ASSRDKQGRSTDTQY; V gene: TRBV7-2; J gene: TRBJ2-3; D gene: NA
CDR3 protein: ASSLSGDTQY; V gene: TRBV7-9; J gene: TRBJ2-3; D gene: NA
CDR3 protein: ASSDRVFIANEQF; V gene: TRBV12-3/TRBV12-4; J gene: TRBJ2-1; D gene: TRBD1
CDR3 protein: ASSFSGESYEQY; V gene: TRBV5-1; J gene: TRBJ2-7; D gene: NA
CDR3 protein: ASSSRAGSNQPQH; V gene: TRBV7-2; J gene: TRBJ1-5; D gene: NA
CDR3 protein: ASSLTSLSYEQY; V gene: TRBV7-3; J gene: TRBJ2-7; D gene: NA
CDR3 protein: ASSLWVQAGTEAF; V gene: TRBV28; J gene: TRBJ1-1; D gene: NA
CDR3 protein: ASSITGGRENTEAF; V gene: TRBV6-2/TRBV6-3; J gene: TRBJ1-1; D gene: TRBD1
CDR3 protein: ASSRDVQQPQH; V gene: TRBV5-1; J gene: TRBJ1-5; D gene: NA
CDR3 protein: STTGTGGLGEKLF; V gene: TRBV29-1; J gene: TRBJ1-4; D gene: TRBD1
CDR3 protein: ASNLAGVRDEQF; V gene: TRBV6-2/TRBV6-3; J gene: TRBJ2-1; D gene: TRBD2
CDR3 protein: SAEGFLSTQY; V gene: TRBV29-1; J gene: TRBJ2-5; D gene: NA
CDR3 protein: ASSPLGRSSGNTIY; V gene: TRBV7-2; J gene: TRBJ1-3; D gene: NA
CDR3 protein: ASTRTGYGYT; V gene: TRBV6-5; J gene: TRBJ1-2; D gene: TRBD1
CDR3 protein: ASSASGSSYNEQF; V gene: TRBV5-1; J gene: TRBJ2-1; D gene: NA
CDR3 protein: ASSQGATEAF; V gene: TRBV28; J gene: TRBJ1-1; D gene: TRBD1